This T cell receptor beta chain was captured in a study of beta chain features in type 1 diabetes. Isolated RNA was reverse transcribed in full, so expressed TCRB transcripts were sequenced. Profiled with immunoSEQ multiplex PCR; TCRdb holds only in-frame clones, not every one. The sample lists more than 350,000 clones; over 9.5% were seen once. A note on this clone: Its antigen remains unknown.

Study conclusions and caveats: Healthy donors had naive, central memory and Treg TCRB repertoires that appeared less similar than those seen among patients.

The ends were cut back, 6 bases at V and 6 bases at J, with 9 bases in the middle. Germline CDR1 is ENHRY and CDR2 is SYGVKD. The CDR3 loop spans 12 amino acids. The receptor was isolated from a woman younger than 30 in good health. V is TRBV10-3 and J is TRBJ2-1, with TRBD2 as a possible D gene (5 bases). Sequencing was performed on naive CD4+ T cells from blood. In DNA form, the CDR3 reads TGTGCCATCAGCCCCCGGGGCAATGAGCAGTTCTTC. This gives the protein CAISPRGNEQFF.